One and the same sample provided the 20 T cell receptor beta chains below, sequenced in a study of blood T cells in healthy people across ages. The second PCR ran roughly 7 to 12 cycles with a sample-barcoded 5' primer and J-beta primers. MiXCR, applied by TCRdb to the 5' RACE reads, yields one record per CDR3 protein. The sample holds about 810,000 distinct CDR3 sequences, around 36% seen once. The source material was blood. These receptors originate from a man aged 18 to 30 in good health.

The gene calls are TRBV19 and TRBJ1-5, with D possibly being TRBD1 (5 bases). This CDR3 region has 18 residues. The V gene's germline CDR1 is LNHDA and CDR2 SQIVND (reference sequence). The V gene lost 10 bases and the J gene lost 3 bases, with 28 bases spanning the gap. CDR3 loop: CATTRDGRSKTSNQPQHF. The CDR3 DNA reads as TGTGCCACTACAAGGGACGGACGATCGAAAACCTCCAATCAGCCCCAGCATTTT.

The chain uses TRBV7-9 and TRBJ1-2; TRBD1 aligns across 8 bases. Germline CDR1 reads SEHNR; CDR2 reads FQNEAQ (reference sequence). Unmatched junction bases numbered 6, after V lost 5 bases and J lost 1 base. This CDR3 has 15 amino acids. As DNA, the CDR3 is TGTGCCAGCAGCCGACAGGGGTGGTTTAACTATGGCTACACCTTC. The encoded protein is CASSRQGWFNYGYTF.

This clonotype was recorded a few times. CDR3 coding DNA: TGTGCCAGCAGTGAAGAGGGGACAGGGTTCGTCGATACGCAGTATTTT. This encodes CASSEEGTGFVDTQYF. The V gene is TRBV2, the J gene TRBJ2-3; the match to TRBD1 covers 9 bases. The CDR3 contains 16 residues. V lost 1 base to trimming and J lost 6 bases; unmatched junction nucleotides: 8. From germline, CDR1 is SNHLY and CDR2 FYNNEI. Drawing the rest from reference TRBV2 and TRBJ2-3, the complete variable domain is EPEVTQTPSHQVTQMGQEVILRCVPISNHLYFYWYRQILGQKVEFLVSFYNNEISEKSEIFDDQFSVERPDGSNFTLKIRSTKLEDSAMYFCASSEEGTGFVDTQYFGPGTRLTVL.

In the case of this clonotype: A much larger clone lies one base from this, so it may be a read error. This chain links TRBV29-1 with TRBJ2-4; D remains unclear. TRBJ2-5 explains the end of the DNA better; the J call may be wrong. From germline, CDR1 is SQVTM and CDR2 ANQGSEA. The CDR3 totals 15 residues. DNA of the CDR3: TGCAGCGCTGCGTCACCATGGTCCGTGGGGGAGACCCAGTACTTC. Its translation is CSAASPWSVGETQYF.

Regarding this clonotype: Sequence at one end of the junction differs from germline and may be a read error. The rearrangement links TRBV4-2 to TRBJ1-5; D possibly corresponds to TRBD1 (5 bases). CDR1 and CDR2 (germline): LGHNA, YNFKEQ. The CDR3 has 15 amino acids. DNA for the CDR3: TGTGCCAGCAGCCAAGATCCCCAGGGCAAGCAGCCCCAGCATTTT. Its protein product is CASSQDPQGKQPQHF.

This clonotype occurred a few times. The rearrangement links TRBV5-5 to TRBJ1-6; the match to TRBD1 covers 8 bases. Germline V gene data show CDR1 as SGHKS and CDR2 as YYEKEE (reference sequence). The CDR3 length is 16 residues. J gave up 10 bases and V 0 bases, and 9 bases lay outside the gene matches. CDR3 sequence (DNA): TGTGCCAGCAGCTTGGGTGGACAGGGTGTGAGGTCACCCCTCCACTTT. As protein: CASSLGGQGVRSPLHF.

This rearrangement joins TRBV10-2 to TRBJ2-5; 7 nucleotides line up with TRBD1. Germline values: CDR1 WSHSY, CDR2 SAAADI. The CDR3 consists of 13 residues. V trimming: 6 bases; J trimming: 4 bases; junction bases outside the gene matches: 5. CDR3 sequence: CASRTGSAETQYF. In nucleotides, the CDR3 is TGCGCCAGCAGGACAGGGTCGGCAGAGACCCAGTACTTC.

V usage is TRBV6-5 and J usage is TRBJ1-5, with 7 bases lining up with TRBD1. CDR3 length equals 17 residues. CDR1 is MNHEY, CDR2 SVGAGI, per germline. Trimming at V came to 2 bases and at J to 5 bases, leaving 12 bases not matched to a gene. CDR3 bases: TGTGCCAGCAGTTACGTCGGCGTCCCGGGACAGTATCAGCCCCAGCATTTT. It encodes CASSYVGVPGQYQPQHF.

This clonotype was observed at least ten times. The rearrangement joins TRBV7-2 to TRBJ1-1, with D uncertain. CDR1 and CDR2 from the germline V gene are SGHTA and FQGNSA. Trimming took 3 bases from V and 2 from J, leaving 10 bases between them. This CDR3 comprises 14 residues. This chain's CDR3 is CASSLNDVNTEAFF. In DNA form, the CDR3 reads TGTGCCAGCAGCTTGAATGACGTAAACACTGAAGCTTTCTTT.

Points on this clonotype: One base away lies a much larger clone, so this may be a sequencing read error. V gene TRBV12-3 or TRBV12-4 combines with J gene TRBJ2-1; D is possibly TRBD1 (6 bases). The ends were cut back, 5 bases at V and 9 bases at J, with 14 bases in the middle. The length of the CDR3 is 13 residues. The CDR3 loop is CASSLSRGSEQFF. As DNA, the CDR3 is TGTGCCAGCAGTCTCTCGAGGGGGAGTGAGCAGTTCTTC.

This clonotype was observed a few times. The J gene is TRBJ2-1, the V gene TRBV4-1, with D possibly being TRBD2 (6 bases). The CDR3 extends over 18 amino acids. Trimming shortened V by 1 base and J by 0 bases, and 16 bases separated the two germline ends. The germline V gene encodes CDR1 MGHRA and CDR2 YSYEKL. The CDR3: CASSQGEEGQLSYNEQFF. CDR3 bases: TGCGCCAGCAGCCAAGGGGAGGAGGGCCAACTCTCCTACAATGAGCAGTTCTTC.

The V and J genes are TRBV12-3 or TRBV12-4 and TRBJ2-1; perhaps TRBD2 as D (6 bases). Trimming shortened V by 7 bases and J by 7 bases, and 20 bases separated the two germline ends. This CDR3 comprises 15 residues. CDR3 region: CASIFAEGLGNEQFF. The CDR3 bases are TGTGCCAGCATTTTCGCGGAGGGGCTAGGGAATGAGCAGTTCTTC.

The J gene is TRBJ2-2, the V gene TRBV5-1; D possibly corresponds to TRBD1 (6 bases). This CDR3 comprises 17 residues. Per the germline V gene, CDR1 is SGHRS and CDR2 is YFSETQ. V lost 0 bases to trimming and J lost 1 base, with 13 bases between them. The CDR3 protein is CASSLVPQGLNTGELFF. The CDR3 DNA reads TGCGCCAGCAGCTTGGTCCCCCAGGGGTTGAACACCGGGGAGCTGTTTTTT.

This chain joins TRBV29-1 and TRBJ1-1; TRBD1 might be the D (6 bases). Trimming left V 4 bases short and J 4 bases short, with 7 bases between. This CDR3 contains 11 residues. CDR1 is SQVTM and CDR2 is ANQGSEA in the germline V gene. The CDR3 sequence: CSVAGVTEAFF. The DNA for the CDR3 is TGCAGCGTTGCAGGGGTCACTGAAGCTTTCTTT.

The sample holds many counts of this clonotype. The V call is TRBV2, the J call TRBJ2-1, with no clear D. Trimming removed 9 bases at V and 7 bases at J, with 13 bases between. The CDR3 runs 12 residues. Germline V CDR1 and CDR2: SNHLY, FYNNEI. CDR3 region: CASIAPRNEQFF. For the CDR3, the DNA is TGTGCCAGTATTGCCCCTAGGAATGAGCAGTTCTTC.

This chain connects TRBV29-1 to TRBJ1-1; 10 bases line up with TRBD1. In germline, CDR1 is SQVTM, CDR2 ANQGSEA. The CDR3 is 14 residues long. The V and J ends lost 6 bases and 8 bases, in that order; junction bases with no gene match: 12. For the CDR3, the DNA is TGCAGCGTGGAGACAGGGGGCGGACGAGAGGAAGCTTTCTTT. This sequence encodes CSVETGGGREEAFF.

The gene calls are TRBV12-3 or TRBV12-4 and TRBJ1-5, with no clear D. V gave up 6 bases and J gave up 3 bases, with 12 bases separating them. CDR3 length equals 14 residues. Here the CDR3 reads CASSPDTNNQPQHF. The CDR3 nucleotides read TGTGCCAGCAGCCCAGACACTAACAATCAGCCCCAGCATTTT.

CDR3 in DNA: TGCAGTGCTTTATTTCGTGGGTCGGATAGCAATCAGCCCCAGCATTTT. This encodes CSALFRGSDSNQPQHF. V and J are TRBV20-1 and TRBJ1-5; no clear D. Germline V CDR1 and CDR2: DFQATT, SNEGSKA (reference sequence). This CDR3 region has 16 residues. V was pared by 5 bases and J by 0 bases, with 17 bases between.

The gene calls are TRBV5-1 and TRBJ2-2; TRBD1 matches at 7 bases. The trim removed 4 bases at V and 1 base at J, leaving 7 bases unmatched. The CDR3 totals 16 residues. Germline V gives CDR1 SGHRS, CDR2 YFSETQ. CDR3 coding DNA: TGCGCCAGCAGCAATAAGAGACAGGGGAACACCGGGGAGCTGTTTTTT. Its protein is CASSNKRQGNTGELFF.

This rearrangement joins TRBV7-2 to TRBJ2-1, with TRBD2 identical over 8 bases. Germline CDR1 reads SGHTA; CDR2 reads FQGNSA. This CDR3 spans 18 amino acids. V was clipped by 5 bases and J by 0 bases; unmatched bases: 12. The CDR3 DNA reads as TGTGCCAGCAGCCCCCGGGGTAGCGGGGTTATCTCCTACAATGAGCAGTTCTTC. This codes for CASSPRGSGVISYNEQFF.